This T cell receptor beta chain came from a study of T cell responses to AZD1222 COVID-19 vaccine. Study in general: Both about-4-week and about-12-week second-dose recipients were combined.

Study results and caveats: Two AZD1222 doses significantly raised spike-specific TCR breadth and depth over controls.

This table comes from immunoSEQ multiplex PCR, and its TCRdb copy is limited to in-frame clones, with some not included. The repertoire includes about 99,000 clones, roughly 85% of them detected once, and under 3.5% sits in the top ten. CDR1 MNHEY and CDR2 SVGAGI come from the germline V gene. J was trimmed by 5 bases and V by 6 bases; bases with no gene match: 7. This CDR3 has 14 residues. A word on this clone: Its matching antigen is unknown.

This sample comprised peripheral blood, obtained on day 0 of AZD1222 vaccination. The sequence derives from an adult in good health. The rearrangement links TRBV6-5 to TRBJ1-2; TRBD1 aligns across 9 bases. CDR3 sequence (DNA): TGTGCCAGCAGGTTGGGACAGGGCTGGTATGGCTACACCTTC. Its protein product is CASRLGQGWYGYTF.